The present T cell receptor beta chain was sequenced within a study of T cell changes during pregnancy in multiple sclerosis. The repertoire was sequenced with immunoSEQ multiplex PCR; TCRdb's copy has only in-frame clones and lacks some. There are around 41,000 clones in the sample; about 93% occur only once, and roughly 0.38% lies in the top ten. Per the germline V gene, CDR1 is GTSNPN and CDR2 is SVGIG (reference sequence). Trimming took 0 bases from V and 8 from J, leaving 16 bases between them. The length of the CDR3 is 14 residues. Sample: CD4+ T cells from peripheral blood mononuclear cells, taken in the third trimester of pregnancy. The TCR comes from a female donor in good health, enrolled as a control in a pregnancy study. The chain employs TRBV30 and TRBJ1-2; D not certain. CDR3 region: CAWSVGTPGGGYTF. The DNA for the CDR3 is TGTGCCTGGAGTGTAGGAACACCTGGAGGCGGCTACACCTTC.